A single sample gave rise to the 26 T cell receptor beta chains below, sequenced in a study of response to subunit inactivated influenza vaccine. TCRdb analysed the RT-PCR reads with MiXCR anew, one entry per CDR3 protein. The data show around 790,000 distinct CDR3 sequences, 21% seen once. The material sequenced was PBMCs from blood, taken more than 4 days after vaccination. The source of these receptors is a man between 50 and 59 years old who received an inactivated influenza vaccine.

This clonotype was counted a few times. J is TRBJ2-7 and V is TRBV29-1, with 7 bases aligning to TRBD2. The CDR3 loop spans 13 amino acids. Trimming at V came to 4 bases and at J to 3 bases, leaving 6 bases not matched to a gene. The germline V gene has CDR1 SQVTM and CDR2 ANQGSEA. The CDR3 DNA follows: TGCAGCGTTGGCGGCGGGAGAATCTACGAGCAGTACTTC. As protein: CSVGGGRIYEQYF.

This clonotype showed up just a few times. The V gene is TRBV11-2, the J gene TRBJ2-1; TRBD2 matches 7 bases. The CDR3 has 15 residues. Trimming at V came to 3 bases and at J to 3 bases, leaving 5 bases not matched to a gene. Germline CDR1 and CDR2: SGHAT and FQNNGV. The CDR3 sequence is CASSFTSAHYNEQFF. The CDR3 DNA follows: TGTGCCAGCAGCTTTACTAGCGCACACTACAATGAGCAGTTCTTC.

The chain recombines TRBV10-3 with TRBJ2-2, with 13 bases lining up with TRBD2. CDR1 and CDR2 (germline): ENHRY, SYGVKD. The CDR3 extends over 15 amino acids. Trimming took 6 bases from V and 6 from J; bases not matched to a gene: 4. In DNA, the CDR3 is TGTGCCATCAGGAGGACTAGCGGGAGTGCCGGGGAGCTGTTTTTT. This sequence encodes CAIRRTSGSAGELFF.

The chain uses TRBV5-1 and TRBJ2-7, with D possibly TRBD2 on 5 matching bases. This CDR3 is 14 amino acids long. Germline CDR1 reads SGHRS; CDR2 reads YFSETQ. V dropped 4 bases and J dropped 3 bases, with 14 bases sitting between them. Here the CDR3 reads CASSLISGNYEQYF. The CDR3 bases are TGCGCCAGCAGCCTAATATCGGGAAACTACGAGCAGTACTTC.

The J gene is TRBJ2-7, the V gene TRBV4-3, with D possibly TRBD1 on 6 matching bases. Germline CDR1 reads LGHNA; CDR2 reads YSLEER. CDR3 length equals 15 residues. V was cut by 3 bases and J by 1 base, with 13 bases left in between. CDR3 protein: CASSQAPTGSYEQYF. The CDR3 nucleotides read TGCGCCAGCAGCCAGGCCCCCACAGGGTCCTACGAGCAGTACTTC.

The gene calls are TRBV12-3 or TRBV12-4 and TRBJ1-5; no clear D gene. This CDR3 contains 14 residues. The V end lost 5 bases, the J end lost 3 bases, and 11 bases lay between the germline ends. Written as DNA, the CDR3 is TGTGCCAGCAGTCAAATTGCGGTCAATCAGCCCCAGCATTTT. It translates to CASSQIAVNQPQHF.

The chain links TRBV7-2 to TRBJ2-7; 7 positions agree with TRBD1. The CDR3 contains 15 residues. The V gene's germline CDR1 is SGHTA and CDR2 FQGNSA. V dropped 1 base and J dropped 3; count of bases not matched to a gene: 6. CDR3 bases: TGTGCCAGCAGCTTAGAGGGGACAGCCTACTACGAGCAGTACTTC. This sequence encodes CASSLEGTAYYEQYF.

This clonotype was found a few times. The chain recombines TRBV20-1 with TRBJ1-5, with 8 bases lining up with TRBD1. The CDR3 has 12 residues. Germline lookup yields CDR1 DFQATT and CDR2 SNEGSKA (reference sequence). J was trimmed by 6 bases and V by 6 bases; bases with no gene match: 4. DNA for the CDR3: TGCAGTGCCCAGACAGGGGTTCAGCCCCAGCATTTT. This sequence encodes CSAQTGVQPQHF.

The V and J genes are TRBV20-1 and TRBJ2-2; 7 positions agree with TRBD2. The CDR3 totals 15 residues. The ends lost 1 base at V and 3 bases at J; junction bases unmatched: 5. Germline assignment: CDR1 DFQATT and CDR2 SNEGSKA (reference sequence). The CDR3 bases are TGCAGTGCTAGAGGGGAGGGGTTAGACACCGGGGAGCTGTTTTTT. Translated: CSARGEGLDTGELFF.

This clonotype was seen a handful of times. The rearrangement joins TRBV10-3 to TRBJ2-1; perhaps TRBD1 as D (6 bases). Trimming took off 6 bases at V and 7 bases at J, with 13 bases between the two ends. Germline V gene lookup returns CDR1 ENHRY and CDR2 SYGVKD. This CDR3 spans 13 amino acids. CDR3 in amino acids: CAISGRGNNEQFF. The CDR3 DNA is TGTGCCATCAGCGGCAGGGGAAATAATGAGCAGTTCTTC.

This clonotype was detected many times. The V gene is TRBV12-3 or TRBV12-4, the J gene TRBJ2-1; 7 bases fit TRBD2. V shed 4 bases and J 8 bases; nucleotides not matched to a gene: 14. The CDR3 consists of 16 residues. CDR3 protein: CASSSGGGFILHEQFF. CDR3 DNA: TGTGCCAGCAGTTCGGGCGGGGGATTCATCCTCCATGAGCAGTTCTTC.

This clonotype was found a few times. The chain is built from TRBV12-3 or TRBV12-4 and TRBJ2-7; no definite D call. This CDR3 is built from 15 residues. Trimming stripped 7 bases from V and 5 bases from J, with 21 bases between. CDR3 bases: TGTGCCAGCACCATAGACCGTACCTCGGTTCACGAGCAGTACTTC. It yields the protein CASTIDRTSVHEQYF.

The rearrangement links TRBV29-1 to TRBJ2-1, with a weak D call TRBD1 (6 bases). Germline CDR1 is SQVTM and CDR2 is ANQGSEA. V dropped 1 base and J dropped 7 bases, with 11 bases sitting between them. The CDR3 spans 13 residues. The CDR3 region has the DNA TGCAGCGTTGAAGGGACAGCATGGAATGAGCAGTTCTTC. Amino acids: CSVEGTAWNEQFF.

The genes are TRBV10-3 and TRBJ2-5; 12 nucleotides align to TRBD1. This CDR3 has 14 amino acids. The germline V gene encodes CDR1 ENHRY and CDR2 SYGVKD. Trimming at V came to 6 bases and at J to 4 bases, leaving 3 bases not matched to a gene. This CDR3 reads CAIRGQGATETQYF. CDR3 DNA: TGTGCCATCAGGGGACAGGGGGCCACAGAGACCCAGTACTTC.

This clonotype was observed a few times. The rearrangement joins TRBV7-9 to TRBJ2-1; unclear D gene. Germline V gene data show CDR1 as SEHNR and CDR2 as FQNEAQ (reference sequence). CDR3 length: 13 residues. V was trimmed by 5 bases and J by 8 bases, leaving 13 bases between them. CDR3 in DNA: TGTGCCAGCAGCCCCGGCTGGGGTGATGAGCAGTTCTTC. Translation: CASSPGWGDEQFF.

This clonotype was seen many times. This rearrangement joins TRBV4-2 to TRBJ2-7; D is unclear. The germline V gene encodes CDR1 LGHNA and CDR2 YNFKEQ. The CDR3 totals 13 residues. V lost 2 bases to trimming and J lost 4 bases, with 9 bases between them. The CDR3, as DNA: TGTGCCAGCAGCCAAACTGGTGGTTACGAGCAGTACTTC. Encoded protein: CASSQTGGYEQYF.

The CDR3 spells CASSFGQGVDEQYF. CDR3 in DNA: TGTGCCAGCAGTTTCGGACAGGGAGTCGACGAGCAGTACTTC. The chain uses TRBV12-3 or TRBV12-4 and TRBJ2-7, with 8 bases that match TRBD1. With 3 bases clipped from V and 5 bases from J, the junction kept 6 bases outside the gene matches. The CDR3 is 14 amino acids.

This clonotype was counted between two and nine times. The rearrangement links TRBV4-3 to TRBJ2-1, with 11 bases lining up with TRBD2. The CDR3 runs 17 residues. V shed 0 bases, J shed 7 bases, and the junction held 8 bases outside the gene matches. Germline lookup yields CDR1 LGHNA and CDR2 YSLEER. The CDR3, as DNA: TGCGCCAGCAGCCAAGATCTAACTAGCGGGAGTAGGAATGAGCAGTTCTTC. This gives the protein CASSQDLTSGSRNEQFF.

The table lists this clonotype with a few counts. V is TRBV7-9 and J is TRBJ2-5, with D unclear. Germline loops: CDR1 SEHNR, CDR2 FQNEAQ (reference sequence). V was shortened by 5 bases and J by 4 bases, with 5 bases between the two germline ends. The CDR3 spans 11 residues. The CDR3 nucleotides read TGTGCCAGCAGCACTGGAGAGACCCAGTACTTC. It yields the protein CASSTGETQYF. Full variable domain (outside the CDR3, taken from reference TRBV7-9 and TRBJ2-5): DTGVSQNPRHKITKRGQNVTFRCDPISEHNRLYWYRQTLGQGPEFLTYFQNEAQLEKSRLLSDRFSAERPKGSFSTLEIQRTEQGDSAMYLCASSTGETQYFGPGTRLLVL.

This clonotype has a count of ten or more. The chain carries TRBV24-1 and TRBJ2-1; no clear D gene. The V gene's germline CDR1 is KGHDR and CDR2 SFDVKD. The V end was cut by 5 bases, the J end by 3 bases, with 10 bases between. The CDR3 spans 14 residues. This CDR3 is CATSARPLYNEQFF. CDR3 coding DNA: TGTGCCACCAGTGCACGGCCCCTCTACAATGAGCAGTTCTTC.

This clonotype was seen more than once but under ten times. The rearrangement joins TRBV12-3 or TRBV12-4 to TRBJ2-1, with 8 bases lining up with TRBD1. The CDR3 consists of 16 residues. The V and J ends lost 6 bases and 4 bases, in that order; junction bases with no gene match: 11. The CDR3 DNA is TGTGCCAGCAGGAGCGTGTTGGGACAGGTATACAATGAGCAGTTCTTC. As protein: CASRSVLGQVYNEQFF.

V gene TRBV11-2 combines with J gene TRBJ2-5; D remains unclear. Germline-derived CDR1 and CDR2 are SGHAT and FQNNGV. The CDR3 length is 13 residues. V was shortened by 1 base and J by 4 bases, with 7 bases between the two germline ends. CDR3 residues: CASSLGAVETQYF. The CDR3 nucleotides are TGTGCCAGCAGCTTAGGGGCAGTAGAGACCCAGTACTTC.

This sequence joins TRBV20-1 and TRBJ2-7; TRBD2 agrees at 7 bases. The CDR3 loop spans 12 amino acids. Germline CDR1 reads DFQATT; CDR2 reads SNEGSKA (reference sequence). With V trimmed by 7 bases and J by 4 bases, 7 bases remained unmatched. CDR3 DNA: TGCAGTGGACGCTGGGGGGGGTACGAGCAGTACTTC. Translated: CSGRWGGYEQYF.

The chain has TRBV5-1 and TRBJ1-4; tentatively, D is TRBD1 (6 bases). CDR1 is SGHRS, CDR2 YFSETQ, per germline. V was clipped by 6 bases and J by 8 bases, with 14 bases between them. The length of the CDR3 is 13 residues. The CDR3 DNA reads TGCGCCAGCACCAAGACAGGAAGCGAAAAACTGTTTTTT. Encoded protein: CASTKTGSEKLFF. Combining the CDR3 with reference TRBV5-1 and TRBJ1-4 gives the whole variable domain KAGVTQTPRYLIKTRGQQVTLSCSPISGHRSVSWYQQTPGQGLQFLFEYFSETQRNKGNFPGRFSGRQFSNSRSEMNVSTLELGDSALYLCASTKTGSEKLFFGSGTQLSVL.

At least ten counts were recorded for this clonotype. V gene TRBV20-1 combines with J gene TRBJ2-5, with 11 nucleotides matching TRBD2. V gave up 4 bases and J gave up 5 bases; unmatched junction bases: 6. The CDR3 totals 14 residues. Looked up from germline, CDR1 is DFQATT and CDR2 is SNEGSKA (reference sequence). The DNA for the CDR3 is TGCAGTGCTACGCGACTAGCGGGGATTGAGACCCAGTACTTC. It encodes CSATRLAGIETQYF.

This clonotype occurred a few times. The chain uses TRBV4-1 and TRBJ1-4; possible D gene TRBD1, 5 bases. V shed 4 bases and J shed 4 bases, with 19 bases lying between them. Germline loops: CDR1 MGHRA, CDR2 YSYEKL. The CDR3 runs to 17 residues. The CDR3 region is CASSLGVRGKGNEKLFF. The DNA for the CDR3 is TGCGCCAGCAGCCTTGGGGTTAGGGGCAAGGGTAATGAAAAACTGTTTTTT.